This TCR beta chain is from a study of blood T cell repertoires in COVID-19. Study as a whole: Specimens from acute and convalescent COVID-19 originated in the United States, Italy and Spain. T cells, B-cell-depleted T cells, or PBMCs provided the cDNA or gDNA that served as material.

The CDR3 is 13 amino acids. CDR1 is SGHRS and CDR2 is YFSETQ in the germline V gene. V was cut by 7 bases and J by 1 base, with 11 bases left in between. Original handling: Counts of nucleated cells, estimated from reference gene primer amplification, were obtained. The data were produced by immunoSEQ multiplex PCR, yet TCRdb's version contains in-frame clones alone and is incomplete. The DNA was the basis for D and trimming; V, J and clone size are from that table. The table includes more than 65,000 clones, 79% detected once. The source is a man between 60 and 75 years old with acute or convalescent COVID-19. Sequences were obtained from peripheral blood. The V call is TRBV5-1, the J call TRBJ1-1; no reliable D call. CDR3 sequence reads: CASRVQPNTEAFF. CDR3 coding DNA: TGCGCCAGCCGAGTACAGCCGAACACTGAAGCTTTCTTT.